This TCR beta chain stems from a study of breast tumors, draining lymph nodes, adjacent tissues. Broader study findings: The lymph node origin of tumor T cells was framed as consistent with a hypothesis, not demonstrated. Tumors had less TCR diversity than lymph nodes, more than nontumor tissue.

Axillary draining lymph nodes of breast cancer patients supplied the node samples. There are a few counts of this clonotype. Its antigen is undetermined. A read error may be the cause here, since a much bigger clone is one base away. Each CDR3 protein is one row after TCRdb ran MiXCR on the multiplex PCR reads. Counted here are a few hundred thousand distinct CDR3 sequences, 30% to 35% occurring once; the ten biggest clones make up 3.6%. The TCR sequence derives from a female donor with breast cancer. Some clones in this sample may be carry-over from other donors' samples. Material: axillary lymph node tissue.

The CDR3 DNA is TGCAGTGCTCCTGACAGGACAACTAATGCAAAACTGTTTTTT. Its protein product is CSAPDRTTNAKLFF. This chain joins TRBV20-1 and TRBJ1-4, with a possible D match to TRBD1 (6 bases). Germline lookup yields CDR1 DFQATT and CDR2 SNEGSKA (reference sequence). CDR3 length equals 14 residues.